This T cell receptor (beta chain) was obtained from a study of blood T cell repertoires in COVID-19. This table comes from immunoSEQ multiplex PCR, and its TCRdb copy is limited to in-frame clones, with some not included. The table shows hundreds of thousands of clones, with around 82% occurring only once. This CDR3 region has 17 residues. Trimming removed 4 bases from V and 4 bases from J; junction bases left unmatched: 7. The germline CDR1 and CDR2 sequences are KGHDR and SFDVKD. Sequencing was performed on peripheral blood. The receptor comes from an elderly woman with active or convalescent COVID-19. J is TRBJ2-6 and V is TRBV24-1, with TRBD1 matching over 9 bases. DNA of the CDR3: TGTGCCACCAGTGACCGGACAGGGGATGGAGGGGCCAACGTCCTGACTTTC. Translation: CATSDRTGDGGANVLTF.